The rows below give T cell receptor beta chains drawn from one sample of a study of blood T cell repertoires in COVID-19. Profiling relied on immunoSEQ multiplex PCR, and the TCRdb table lists in-frame clones only, not all of them. Of approximately 290,000 clones in the sample, around 89% were seen once. The source material was peripheral blood. The receptors come from a man aged 25-45 years with acute or convalescent COVID-19. CDR3s leave out the opening cysteine and the closing phenylalanine or tryptophan. A D gene is named only where the DNA matches it firmly. Clone size is given for some rows only: seen once, a few or many times, or a class if the clone is expanded.

CDR3 protein | clone size | D gene | CDR3 length | V gene
AWSEQGSNAF | once | TRBD1 | 10 | TRBV30
ASSLTPGNTEAF | - | - | 12 | TRBV5-1
ASSLSRGTNTEAF | - | - | 13 | TRBV5-4
ASSRDRGFHSPLH | few | TRBD1 | 13 | TRBV27
ASSAGGTYEQY | - | TRBD2 | 11 | TRBV9
ASRNRVDSQPQH | - | - | 12 | TRBV28
ASSLTDRVEKLF | - | TRBD1 | 12 | TRBV28
ASSVGTSGRETQY | once | TRBD2 | 13 | TRBV5-1
ASRGQGTEKLF | - | TRBD1 | 11 | TRBV28
ASSLTRSTDTQY | - | - | 12 | TRBV7-8
ASSFSRPPQH | once | - | 10 | TRBV12-3/TRBV12-4
ASSESWSPSLTEAF | - | - | 14 | TRBV2
ASSVRGEDVRYT | - | - | 12 | TRBV9
ASSLEGLAGVNEQF | - | TRBD2 | 14 | TRBV11-2
ASSQGSLQGLPYEQY | - | TRBD1 | 15 | TRBV4-1
ASSRTGATNEKLF | few | TRBD1 | 13 | TRBV7-9
ASRGGPPGELF | - | - | 11 | TRBV6-5
AWGTGGTNTGELF | - | TRBD1 | 13 | TRBV30
ASSLKGASGNTIY | - | TRBD1 | 13 | TRBV3-1/TRBV3-2
ASSLSLSLAIPGELF | - | - | 15 | TRBV27